This TCR beta chain was profiled in a study of shared clonotypes between healthy human individuals. Using immunoSEQ multiplex PCR, the repertoire was profiled, and TCRdb retains in-frame clones only, with some absent. The sample has around 2,000,000 clones, roughly 95% seen once; the top ten hold 0.1% to 0.15%. There were only Caucasian adults among the donors, and all lived in Nashville, Tennessee. The germline gives CDR1 SGHTA, CDR2 FQGNSA. V lost 3 bases to trimming and J lost 0 bases; unmatched junction nucleotides: 2. This CDR3 is 15 amino acids long. Whole-study results and caveats: Among the subsets, naive ones generally showed larger estimated richness than memory ones. Generation probabilities of non-shared clonotypes were lower (relative to those shared by all four donors). The study's rarefaction showed incomplete sorted-subset sequencing despite large depth.

A remark on this clone: Its antigen is not identified.

The source is a man younger than 35 in good health. V usage is TRBV7-2 and J usage is TRBJ2-3, with 8 bases fitting TRBD1. Source material: naive CD4+ T cells sorted from blood. Regarding subset: CD45RA+ positively selected. CDR3 coding DNA: TGTGCCAGCAGCTTGGGACAGGTCAGCACAGATACGCAGTATTTT. Encoded protein: CASSLGQVSTDTQYF.